This T cell receptor beta chain was sequenced in a study of neoadjuvant anti-PD-1 for oral cavity cancer. The wider study: Before surgery, most patients got three to four biweekly 3 mg/kg nivolumab doses.

Generated by immunoSEQ multiplex PCR, the TCRdb table keeps only in-frame clones and is missing some. Among tens of thousands of clones listed, around 83% were seen once. Remarks on this clone: The antigen is undetermined.

General study results and limits: Post-nivolumab, blood T cell clonality was significantly elevated in non-responders.

Patients had newly diagnosed, untreated stage II-IVA oral cavity squamous cell carcinoma. These oral cavity squamous cell carcinomas were HPV-negative and locally advanced. In germline, CDR1 is SNHLY, CDR2 FYNNEI. V dropped 11 bases and J dropped 6 bases, with 13 bases sitting between them. The CDR3 is made up of 11 amino acids. This clonotype was sampled from a person between 35 and 79 years old with oral cavity squamous cell carcinoma. The starting material was PBMCs, obtained before nivolumab (anti-PD-1) treatment. The chain is built from TRBV2 and TRBJ1-2; D call uncertain. The CDR3 nucleotides are TGTGCCTCGGTCCGTTTCGATGGCTACACCTTC. Translation gives CASVRFDGYTF.